This is a list of T cell receptor beta chains from one sample in a study of STAT5B mutations in CD4+ large granular lymphocyte leukemia. Only in-frame clones appear in the TCRdb table, and some are missing; sequencing was by immunoSEQ multiplex PCR. The sample has approximately 49,000 clones, roughly 72% seen once. Material for sequencing was CD4+ T cells from blood buffy coats. These receptors were collected from a human donor in good health. Each CDR3 is given with its conserved first and last residue. Each record gives: V gene, clone size, J gene, D gene, CDR3 DNA, CDR3 protein. D genes are given only for firm matches. Size is omitted from some rows. Given values are once, few, many or a class for expanded clones.

V gene: TRBV2
clone size: NA
J gene: TRBJ2-5
D gene: TRBD2
CDR3 DNA: TGTGCCAGCAGTGAAGCCCTTACTAGCGTTCAAGAGACCCAGTACTTC
CDR3 protein: CASSEALTSVQETQYF

V gene: TRBV7-9
clone size: once
J gene: TRBJ2-2
D gene: NA
CDR3 DNA: TGTGCCAGCAGCCCCTCCGCCACCGGGGAGCTGTTTTTT
CDR3 protein: CASSPSATGELFF

V gene: TRBV18
clone size: NA
J gene: TRBJ1-6
D gene: NA
CDR3 DNA: TGTGCCAGCTCACCCCTAGGTAGCGGGAATTCACCCCTCCACTTT
CDR3 protein: CASSPLGSGNSPLHF

V gene: TRBV27
clone size: NA
J gene: TRBJ1-1
D gene: TRBD1
CDR3 DNA: TGTGCCAGCAGTTTATTAGCCCGGGACAGGGGGAACACTGAAGCTTTCTTT
CDR3 protein: CASSLLARDRGNTEAFF

V gene: TRBV5-1
clone size: NA
J gene: TRBJ2-7
D gene: TRBD1
CDR3 DNA: TGCGCCAGCAGGTGGGGACAGGGGGCCTACGAGCAGTACTTC
CDR3 protein: CASRWGQGAYEQYF

V gene: TRBV5-4
clone size: NA
J gene: TRBJ2-1
D gene: NA
CDR3 DNA: TGTGCCGCTTCGGGGAGGAAAAAGGTAGATCCCAATGAGCAGTTCTTC
CDR3 protein: CAASGRKKVDPNEQFF

V gene: TRBV2
clone size: NA
J gene: TRBJ2-3
D gene: TRBD2
CDR3 DNA: TGTGCCAGCAGGGACTGGACTAGCGGGGACCCCGGTACGCAGTATTTT
CDR3 protein: CASRDWTSGDPGTQYF

V gene: TRBV6-1
clone size: NA
J gene: TRBJ1-1
D gene: TRBD1
CDR3 DNA: TGTGCCAGCACCTGGACAGGATTGAACACTGAAGCTTTCTTT
CDR3 protein: CASTWTGLNTEAFF

V gene: TRBV28
clone size: few
J gene: TRBJ2-3
D gene: NA
CDR3 DNA: TGTGCCAGCAGTTTCGGGGGAGCCTTCACAGATACGCAGTATTTT
CDR3 protein: CASSFGGAFTDTQYF

V gene: TRBV6-1
clone size: NA
J gene: TRBJ2-7
D gene: NA
CDR3 DNA: TGTGCCAGCAGTGATAATGGGTTAAATGCGGGGGAGCAGTACTTC
CDR3 protein: CASSDNGLNAGEQYF

V gene: TRBV10-3
clone size: NA
J gene: TRBJ2-7
D gene: TRBD1
CDR3 DNA: TGTGCCATCACCAAGGACAGGGACGGGGAGCAGTACTTC
CDR3 protein: CAITKDRDGEQYF

V gene: TRBV30
clone size: NA
J gene: TRBJ2-7
D gene: NA
CDR3 DNA: TGTGCCTGGAGTATGAGTCGCGAGCAGTACTTC
CDR3 protein: CAWSMSREQYF

V gene: TRBV5-1
clone size: NA
J gene: TRBJ2-5
D gene: TRBD2
CDR3 DNA: TGCGCCAGCAGCCCGGTGACTAGCCCCGGGGAGACCCAGTACTTC
CDR3 protein: CASSPVTSPGETQYF

V gene: TRBV18
clone size: few
J gene: TRBJ1-1
D gene: TRBD1
CDR3 DNA: TGTGCCAGCTCACCGCAGGACAGGACTGAAGCTTTCTTT
CDR3 protein: CASSPQDRTEAFF

V gene: TRBV5-6
clone size: NA
J gene: TRBJ1-1
D gene: TRBD1
CDR3 DNA: TGTGCCAGCAGCGTGACAGGGGCAGAACCTTTCTTT
CDR3 protein: CASSVTGAEPFF

V gene: TRBV6-5
clone size: NA
J gene: TRBJ1-2
D gene: NA
CDR3 DNA: TGTGCCAGCAGTTACTCGGACAGAGCTAACTATGGCTACACCTTC
CDR3 protein: CASSYSDRANYGYTF

V gene: TRBV10-3
clone size: NA
J gene: TRBJ2-1
D gene: NA
CDR3 DNA: TGTGCCATCAGTGAGTCGGGGGGTGAGCAGTTCTTC
CDR3 protein: CAISESGGEQFF

V gene: TRBV5-1
clone size: NA
J gene: TRBJ1-1
D gene: NA
CDR3 DNA: TGCGCCAGCAGCTTGGGGACCCAAGTGAACACTGAAGCTTTCTTT
CDR3 protein: CASSLGTQVNTEAFF

V gene: TRBV28
clone size: NA
J gene: TRBJ1-2
D gene: NA
CDR3 DNA: TGTGCCAGCAGTTTAGCTGAAGGGGGGTATGGCTACACCTTC
CDR3 protein: CASSLAEGGYGYTF

V gene: TRBV6-1
clone size: NA
J gene: TRBJ2-1
D gene: NA
CDR3 DNA: TGTGCCAGCAGTGAAGCGCTTAGTGAGCAGTTCTTC
CDR3 protein: CASSEALSEQFF

V gene: TRBV28
clone size: NA
J gene: TRBJ2-7
D gene: NA
CDR3 DNA: TGTGCCAGCAGCCGCCAACAAGGCGAGCAGTACTTC
CDR3 protein: CASSRQQGEQYF

V gene: TRBV28
clone size: NA
J gene: TRBJ2-7
D gene: NA
CDR3 DNA: TGTGCCAGCAGTTTCCCCCAGGGGACGAGCTCCTACGAGCAGTACTTC
CDR3 protein: CASSFPQGTSSYEQYF

V gene: TRBV6-5
clone size: NA
J gene: TRBJ2-7
D gene: NA
CDR3 DNA: TGTGCCAGCCGGCGGCCCGGGGGCTACGAGCAGTACTTC
CDR3 protein: CASRRPGGYEQYF

V gene: TRBV10-3
clone size: NA
J gene: TRBJ2-5
D gene: NA
CDR3 DNA: TGTGCCATCAGTGAGTCGGGGAGTGTTGGAGAGACCCAGTACTTC
CDR3 protein: CAISESGSVGETQYF

V gene: TRBV18
clone size: NA
J gene: TRBJ2-1
D gene: TRBD2
CDR3 DNA: TGTGCCAGCTCACCACCGGGACTAGCGAGCAATGAGCAGTTCTTC
CDR3 protein: CASSPPGLASNEQFF

V gene: TRBV7-9
clone size: few
J gene: TRBJ1-4
D gene: TRBD1
CDR3 DNA: TGTGCCAGCAGCCTGGGACAGGTTGAGAATGAAAAACTGTTTTTT
CDR3 protein: CASSLGQVENEKLFF

V gene: TRBV5-1
clone size: NA
J gene: TRBJ2-3
D gene: NA
CDR3 DNA: TGCGCCAGCAGCTTGGATTTTGGGGGCACAGATACGCAGTATTTT
CDR3 protein: CASSLDFGGTDTQYF

V gene: TRBV5-1
clone size: NA
J gene: TRBJ2-2
D gene: TRBD2
CDR3 DNA: TGCGCCAGCAGCTTTCGGGAGGGTGCCACCGGGGAGCTGTTTTTT
CDR3 protein: CASSFREGATGELFF